This T cell receptor beta chain appears in the sequencing data of a study of T cell responses to AZD1222 COVID-19 vaccine (dated by TCRdb to about 2021). In terms of the full investigation: TCR sequencing covered more than 230 trial participants: 207 given two doses of AZD1222 and around 25 given two doses of MenACWY control vaccine. Enrollment into the trials was organized by age into subgroups of 18-55, 56-69 and 70-plus years, and those subgroups contained roughly 150, 30 and 60 TCR-sequenced participants, respectively. Overall study outcomes, separate from this receptor: Because no day 14 peak-response samples were available, repertoires were characterized only after the peak T cell response. Only five or six AZD1222 recipients were SARS-CoV-2 seropositive at baseline, limiting conclusions about previously exposed vaccinees. CD4 TCRs associated with the vaccine covered the entire spike protein, and the dominant responses were in regions 160-218 and 743-854. A significant rise in spike-specific TCR breadth and depth was observed after two AZD1222 doses relative to day 0 and relative to MenACWY recipients. Reportedly, almost half of the unique spike-specific TCRs recognized epitopes lying outside the regions that are mutated in the B.1.351 and B.1.1.7 variants. The 56-69-year group was small, and its depth increase did not reach significance, likely because of low power. Most participants were white British and females outnumbered males, and the authors suggested that clonal diversity may have been underestimated.

The time point label on this specimen signifies: baseline before first vaccination. The treatment or condition label on this specimen signifies: meningococcal conjugate vaccine given as trial control. Vaccinee samples were obtained from the UK trials COV001 and COV002, which included a single-blind randomized controlled phase 2/3 trial of AZD1222 (ChAdOx1 nCoV-19) in healthy adults. Trial participant PBMC samples were collected at day 0 and day 28 after the second dose for TCRbeta chain sequencing. In its sample, this clone was seen once. This receptor's antigen is unknown. Nothing much larger sits one base from this clone, and base qualities are not available. The CDR3 regions of human TCRbeta chains were subjected to immunosequencing. Per the authors' processing: Repertoire TCRs were matched against a reference library of SARS-CoV-2-specific TCRs generated with the MIRA antigen-specificity platform. Breadth was defined as the fraction of unique TCRs that were SARS-CoV-2-associated, and depth was defined as the fraction of total T cells that were SARS-CoV-2-associated. Using the MIRA data, each spike-specific TCR was mapped to the spike region that the TCR reacts to and placed in a CD4 or CD8 class. Log10-transformed breadth and depth values were compared by one-way ANOVA with Sidak's multiple comparisons tests. Imported from immuneACCESS, the table was reduced by TCRdb to in-frame sequences with V and J called. These copies leave out some clones; in studies compared against another copy, an unresolved V gene accounts for under half, and the cause of the remainder is not known. V and J calls and clone size are copied from that table; D and trimming were computed from the DNA. The sample table holds around 140,000 clones, of which about 92% were seen once. The top ten constitute less than 0.95% of the sample.

CDR1 SEHNR and CDR2 FQNEAQ are derived from the germline V gene (reference sequence). The CDR3 measures 13 amino acids from cysteine to phenylalanine. The CDR3 DNA has 39 bases and is translated from base 1. The V and J ends are trimmed by 2 bases and 6 bases, leaving 9 bases between them. The sequence was obtained from an adult in good health. This specimen was peripheral blood, taken on day 0 of MenACWY control vaccination. The V gene is TRBV7-9 and the J gene is TRBJ2-3; a confident D gene designation cannot be given. At the DNA level, the sequence is TGTGCCAGCAGCTTACCTATAGGGGATACGCAGTATTTT. Its amino acids are CASSLPIGDTQYF.